A selection of T cell receptor beta chains follows, all from one sample in a study of Graves' ophthalmopathy and Graves' hyperthyroidism. MiXCR was run by TCRdb on the multiplex PCR reads, yielding one entry per CDR3 protein. The data hold some 350,000 distinct CDR3 sequences, with 17% observed a single time. What was sequenced was peripheral blood. The receptors come from an adult woman with stable Graves' hyperthyroidism. CDR3s include the opening cysteine and the closing phenylalanine or tryptophan.

v_gene	j_gene	CDR3aa
TRBV5-1	TRBJ2-7	CASSLTTGDYEQYF
TRBV12-3/TRBV12-4	TRBJ1-1	CAAKRVAGSDAFF
TRBV6-5	TRBJ1-2	CASGKQLLDTNYGYTF
TRBV20-1	TRBJ2-7	CSARTLRDLASEEQYF
TRBV18	TRBJ1-1	CASPPSRGWATEAFF
TRBV20-1	TRBJ2-7	CSATLAGGPHEQYF
TRBV20-1	TRBJ2-4	CSAPSGELAKNIQYF
TRBV6-5	TRBJ1-2	CASSLTGGDYGYTF
TRBV15	TRBJ1-1	CATSTTGGRLAFF
TRBV30	TRBJ2-2	CAWSTRGGTGELFF
TRBV7-3	TRBJ1-1	CASSPDRGHTEAFF
TRBV11-2	TRBJ2-2	CASSLYGSGMTGELFF
TRBV12-3/TRBV12-4	TRBJ2-7	CASSQNNDYEQYF
TRBV7-2	TRBJ2-2	CASSWTGGNTGELFF
TRBV25-1	TRBJ2-7	CASSERSDPYEQYF
TRBV2	TRBJ2-7	CASSDAQRSSYEQYF
TRBV5-1	TRBJ2-7	CASSLNSGHEQYF
TRBV12-3/TRBV12-4	TRBJ1-1	CASSFSNQATEAFF
TRBV7-2	TRBJ2-2	CASAGGHGELFF
TRBV6-1	TRBJ2-7	CATKESRAYYEQYF
TRBV28	TRBJ2-2	CASTLGQNTGELFF
TRBV29-1	TRBJ2-2	CSCIGGVNTGELFF
TRBV7-7	TRBJ2-2	CASSSTSGGELFF
TRBV6-1	TRBJ1-2	CASSEFRGYGYTF
TRBV6-5	TRBJ2-7	CASSYLGGDDQYF
TRBV19	TRBJ2-5	CASRDRVEETQYF
TRBV6-5	TRBJ1-1	CASTPGGVGTEAFF
TRBV12-3/TRBV12-4	TRBJ2-5	CASSRLAGGPNRETQYF
TRBV28	TRBJ2-7	CASSLTGANSYEQYF
TRBV4-2	TRBJ2-6	CASSQPSGANVLTF
TRBV20-1	TRBJ2-7	CSARRPETEQYF
TRBV4-1	TRBJ1-6	CASSQGRGLEISPLHF
TRBV3-1	TRBJ2-7	CASTRGTGVGEQYF
TRBV2	TRBJ2-2	CASRNGQGYTGELFF
TRBV4-3	TRBJ2-7	CASSQEARGYEQYF
TRBV20-1	TRBJ2-7	CSARDRLAGGPYEQYF
TRBV28	TRBJ1-2	CASSLIRTTGDYGYTF
TRBV27	TRBJ2-7	CASSTTVSSYEQYF
TRBV28	TRBJ2-7	CASSLYLAGAIEQYF
TRBV6-5	TRBJ2-7	CASSYSRAGGITYEQYF
TRBV12-3/TRBV12-4	TRBJ2-7	CASSLWGRYEQYF
TRBV25-1	TRBJ1-1	CASSAGGGDTEAFF
TRBV29-1	TRBJ2-2	CSGGTRDGELFF
TRBV12-3/TRBV12-4	TRBJ1-2	CASSSSGGQGVDGYTF
TRBV12-3/TRBV12-4	TRBJ1-5	CASRVTGIPNQPQHF
TRBV20-1	TRBJ2-7	CSATRSGEQYF
TRBV19	TRBJ1-5	CASSIVDSNQPQHF
TRBV4-1	TRBJ1-1	CASSRDRGGDTEAFF
TRBV6-5	TRBJ1-3	CASTRNTDTIYF
TRBV19	TRBJ2-7	CASSIQGAVPYEQYF
TRBV12-3/TRBV12-4	TRBJ2-2	CASRRAGVAFITGELFF
TRBV5-1	TRBJ1-2	CASGDINTSYTF
TRBV20-1	TRBJ1-5	CSAKSPKGASNQPQHF
TRBV29-1	TRBJ2-5	CSVEVLGQYF
TRBV7-8	TRBJ2-7	CASSPRGGVTYEQYF
TRBV2	TRBJ1-1	CASTGQGGTEAFF
TRBV12-3/TRBV12-4	TRBJ2-7	CASSFRLVPREQYF
TRBV15	TRBJ1-5	CATSRDLYAGKKPDQHF
TRBV11-2	TRBJ1-2	CASSTRDNYGYTF